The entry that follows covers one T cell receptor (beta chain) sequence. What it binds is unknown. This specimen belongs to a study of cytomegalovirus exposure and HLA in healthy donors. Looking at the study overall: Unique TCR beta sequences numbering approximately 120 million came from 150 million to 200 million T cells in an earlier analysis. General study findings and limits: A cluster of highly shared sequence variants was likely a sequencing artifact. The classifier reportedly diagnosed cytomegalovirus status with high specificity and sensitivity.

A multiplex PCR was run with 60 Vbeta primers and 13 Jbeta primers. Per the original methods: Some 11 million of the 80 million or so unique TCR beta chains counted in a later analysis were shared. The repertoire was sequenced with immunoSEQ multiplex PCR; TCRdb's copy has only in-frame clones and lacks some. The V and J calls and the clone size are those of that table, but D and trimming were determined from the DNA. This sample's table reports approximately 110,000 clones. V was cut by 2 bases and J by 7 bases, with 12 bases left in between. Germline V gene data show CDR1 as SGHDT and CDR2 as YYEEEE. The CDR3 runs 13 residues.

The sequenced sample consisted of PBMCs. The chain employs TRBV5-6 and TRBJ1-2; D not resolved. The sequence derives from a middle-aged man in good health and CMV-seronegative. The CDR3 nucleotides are TGTGCCAGCAGCTTTCCGGGATTTGCTGGCTACACCTTC. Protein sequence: CASSFPGFAGYTF.